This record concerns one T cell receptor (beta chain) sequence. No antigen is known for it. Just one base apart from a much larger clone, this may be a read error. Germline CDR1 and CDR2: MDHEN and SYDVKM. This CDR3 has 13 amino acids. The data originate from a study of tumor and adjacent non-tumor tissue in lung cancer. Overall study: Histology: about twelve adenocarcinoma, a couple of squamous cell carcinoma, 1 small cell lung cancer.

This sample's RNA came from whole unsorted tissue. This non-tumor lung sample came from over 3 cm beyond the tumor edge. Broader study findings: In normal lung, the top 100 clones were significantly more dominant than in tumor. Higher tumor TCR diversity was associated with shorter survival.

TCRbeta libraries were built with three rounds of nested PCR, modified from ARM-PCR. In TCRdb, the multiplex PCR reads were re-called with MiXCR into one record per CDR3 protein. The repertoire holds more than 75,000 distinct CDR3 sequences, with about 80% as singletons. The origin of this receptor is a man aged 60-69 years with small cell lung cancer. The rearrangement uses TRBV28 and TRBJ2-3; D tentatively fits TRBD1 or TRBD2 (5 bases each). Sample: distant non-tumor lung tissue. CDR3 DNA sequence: TGTACCAGCAGGCCTCAGGGACCTGAGGGGCAGTATTTT. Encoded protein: CTSRPQGPEGQYF.